Below are 20 T cell receptor beta chains sequenced from a single sample in a study of T cell responses to AZD1222 COVID-19 vaccine. Data came from immunoSEQ multiplex PCR; TCRdb stores just in-frame clones and leaves some out. The top ten clones hold 7% to 9% of a sample with fewer than 140,000 clones, roughly 91% of them seen once. The sequencing here drew on peripheral blood, taken 28 days after the second AZD1222 dose. These receptors were taken from an adult who received the AZD1222 COVID-19 vaccine.

This clone was observed many times. This sequence joins TRBV7-8 and TRBJ2-7; the D call may be TRBD1 or TRBD2 (6 bases each). Germline CDR1 is SGHVS and CDR2 is FQNEAQ. The CDR3 has 13 amino acids. V was clipped by 5 bases and J by 7 bases, with 15 bases between them. DNA for the CDR3: TGTGCCAGCAGCGTCCCGGGGGCGGGGGAGCAGTACTTC. Translating gives CASSVPGAGEQYF.

The chain has TRBV6-2 or TRBV6-3 and TRBJ1-2; 7 nucleotides line up with TRBD1. Germline V gene lookup returns CDR1 MNHEY and CDR2 SVGEGT. The CDR3 is made up of 19 amino acids. Trimming removed 0 bases from V and 0 bases from J; junction bases left unmatched: 13. The CDR3 coding sequence is TGTGCCAGCAGTTACTCGCGACAGGGAACGACTCGAGCTAACTATGGCTACACCTTC. It encodes CASSYSRQGTTRANYGYTF.

This chain uses TRBV7-2 with TRBJ1-2; no clear D. The CDR3 has 13 residues. CDR1 SGHTA and CDR2 FQGNSA come from the germline V gene. Deletions cut 8 bases from V and 4 bases from J, with 14 bases between. Here the CDR3 reads CASGDGRFYGYTF. The CDR3 DNA reads TGTGCCAGCGGAGATGGAAGGTTCTATGGCTACACCTTC.

This chain links TRBV19 with TRBJ1-5; 8 positions match TRBD1. After removal of 6 bases from V and 7 bases from J, the junction contained 8 bases not matched to a gene. The CDR3 sequence is 14 residues long. Germline CDR1 and CDR2: LNHDA and SQIVND (reference sequence). Written as DNA, the CDR3 is TGTGCCAGTAGCCACGGACAGGGAGGACAGCCCCAGCATTTT. It specifies CASSHGQGGQPQHF.

The chain couples TRBV4-2 to TRBJ2-3; TRBD2 matches at 9 bases. Unmatched junction bases numbered 10, after V lost 4 bases and J lost 5 bases. The CDR3 loop spans 16 amino acids. Germline-derived CDR1 and CDR2 are LGHNA and YNFKEQ. The CDR3 DNA reads as TGTGCCAGCAGCCCTAGGGGCGGGGGGGCTGAAGATACGCAGTATTTT. Its translation: CASSPRGGGAEDTQYF.

The chain combines TRBV5-8 with TRBJ2-7; no clear D gene. The ends were cut back, 7 bases at V and 3 bases at J, with 11 bases in the middle. This CDR3 spans 12 amino acids. The V gene's germline CDR1 is SGHTS and CDR2 YDEGEE. As DNA, the CDR3 is TGTGCCAGCGGCCGGACCGACTACGAGCAGTACTTC. As protein: CASGRTDYEQYF.

This chain uses TRBV24-1 with TRBJ2-7, with 7 positions matching TRBD2. This CDR3 region has 14 residues. Germline V gene lookup returns CDR1 KGHDR and CDR2 SFDVKD. CDR3 region: CAAGPGGPSYEQYF. For the CDR3, the DNA is TGTGCTGCGGGCCCGGGAGGCCCTTCCTACGAGCAGTACTTC.

The chain links TRBV11-2 to TRBJ1-1; D is perhaps TRBD1 (5 bases). The germline V gene has CDR1 SGHAT and CDR2 FQNNGV. There are 15 residues in the CDR3. Trimming removed 5 bases from V and 1 base from J, with 14 bases in between. This CDR3 reads CASSPQTAANTEAFF. The DNA of the CDR3 is TGTGCCAGCAGCCCCCAGACAGCCGCGAACACTGAAGCTTTCTTT.

The chain combines TRBV7-9 with TRBJ1-6; 9 bases align to TRBD1. There are 15 residues in the CDR3. Germline CDR1 is SEHNR and CDR2 is FQNEAQ (reference sequence). The V segment lost 5 bases and the J segment 3 bases; nucleotides outside the gene matches: 2. The DNA of the CDR3 is TGTGCCAGCAGCCCGGGACAGGGCTATAATTCACCCCTCCACTTT. This codes for CASSPGQGYNSPLHF.

In this sample, this clone turned up once. The J gene is TRBJ1-2, the V gene TRBV6-7; the match to TRBD1 covers 8 bases. TRBV6-7 is designated an ORF whose function remains uncertain. The V segment lost 2 bases and the J segment 6 bases; nucleotides outside the gene matches: 14. CDR3 length equals 17 residues. CDR3 protein: CASSYPTRGRGLDGYTF. The CDR3 DNA sequence: TGTGCCAGCAGTTACCCCACTCGGGGCAGGGGGCTTGATGGCTACACCTTC.

The V gene is TRBV9, the J gene TRBJ1-4, with D possibly matching TRBD1 (5 bases). Germline loops: CDR1 SGDLS, CDR2 YYNGEE. The CDR3 has 15 amino acids. Trimming pared 4 bases from V and 4 bases from J, leaving 14 bases between. The CDR3 DNA follows: TGTGCCAGCAGCCCGATGGGACGGGTTAATGAAAAACTGTTTTTT. Its protein product is CASSPMGRVNEKLFF.

This chain uses TRBV28 with TRBJ1-2; no firm D call. Trimming stripped 8 bases from V and 4 bases from J, with 17 bases between. This CDR3 is 14 amino acids long. The V gene's germline CDR1 is MDHEN and CDR2 SYDVKM. The CDR3 spells CASGTLGWSYGYTF. CDR3 in DNA: TGTGCCAGCGGTACATTGGGCTGGAGCTATGGCTACACCTTC.

The J gene is TRBJ2-3, the V gene TRBV9, with 7 bases that match TRBD2. V dropped 0 bases and J dropped 1; count of bases not matched to a gene: 2. CDR3 size: 15 residues. Germline lookup yields CDR1 SGDLS and CDR2 YYNGEE. CDR3 nucleotide sequence: TGTGCCAGCAGCGTAGCCCTAGCGGGCACAGATACGCAGTATTTT. It encodes CASSVALAGTDTQYF.

The DNA of the CDR3 is TGTGCCAGCAGCCCCCCCGCTGGAAACACCATATATTTT. Amino acids: CASSPPAGNTIYF. The rearrangement joins TRBV9 to TRBJ1-3, with D unresolved. CDR3 size: 13 residues. CDR1 SGDLS and CDR2 YYNGEE come from the germline V gene. V shed 4 bases and J shed 2 bases, with 7 bases lying between them.

The V and J genes are TRBV11-3 and TRBJ2-1, with 8 bases matching TRBD2. The CDR3 covers 15 residues. With V trimmed by 5 bases and J by 2 bases, 5 bases remained unmatched. The germline V gene has CDR1 SGHNT and CDR2 YENEEA. The CDR3 loop is CASSLSGETYNEQFF. For the CDR3, the DNA is TGTGCCAGCAGCCTTAGCGGGGAGACCTACAATGAGCAGTTCTTC.

V usage is TRBV7-6 and J usage is TRBJ1-2, with no clear D. CDR3 length: 15 residues. Germline V lookup: CDR1 SGHVS, CDR2 FNYEAQ. V dropped 5 bases and J dropped 6 bases, with 19 bases sitting between them. CDR3 in amino acids: CASSREVGSLHGYTF. CDR3 coding DNA: TGTGCCAGCAGCCGGGAAGTGGGCAGCTTACATGGCTACACCTTC.

The chain employs TRBV7-2 and TRBJ1-2, with 7 bases that match TRBD1. The CDR3 has 16 amino acids. V gave up 1 base and J gave up 5 bases; unmatched junction bases: 10. In germline, CDR1 is SGHTA, CDR2 FQGNSA. The CDR3 spells CASSLDIGGGGYGYTF. In DNA, the CDR3 is TGTGCCAGCAGCTTAGATATAGGGGGCGGGGGATATGGCTACACCTTC.

The gene calls are TRBV5-1 and TRBJ2-7; possibly TRBD1 or TRBD2 for D (5 bases each). CDR3 length: 13 amino acids. In germline, CDR1 is SGHRS, CDR2 YFSETQ. V shed 4 bases and J shed 6 bases, with 14 bases lying between them. The CDR3 coding sequence is TGCGCCAGCAGCAATGACTGGGACGGCGAGCAGTACTTC. This translates into CASSNDWDGEQYF.

The V and J genes are TRBV19 and TRBJ2-3, with 11 bases matching TRBD1. Germline V lookup: CDR1 LNHDA, CDR2 SQIVND (reference sequence). The CDR3 totals 16 residues. V was pared by 7 bases and J by 4 bases, with 10 bases of the junction left unmatched. The CDR3 DNA follows: TGTGCCAGTATGGACAGGGGGCCGGTCAGCGCAGATACGCAGTATTTT. Translation gives CASMDRGPVSADTQYF.

The rearrangement links TRBV29-1 to TRBJ2-7; TRBD1 aligns across 7 bases. The CDR3 is made up of 13 amino acids. With 7 bases clipped from V and 3 bases from J, the junction kept 9 bases outside the gene matches. The germline V gene encodes CDR1 SQVTM and CDR2 ANQGSEA. CDR3 in amino acids: CSAADPGGYEQYF. DNA of the CDR3: TGCAGCGCCGCCGACCCAGGGGGCTACGAGCAGTACTTC.